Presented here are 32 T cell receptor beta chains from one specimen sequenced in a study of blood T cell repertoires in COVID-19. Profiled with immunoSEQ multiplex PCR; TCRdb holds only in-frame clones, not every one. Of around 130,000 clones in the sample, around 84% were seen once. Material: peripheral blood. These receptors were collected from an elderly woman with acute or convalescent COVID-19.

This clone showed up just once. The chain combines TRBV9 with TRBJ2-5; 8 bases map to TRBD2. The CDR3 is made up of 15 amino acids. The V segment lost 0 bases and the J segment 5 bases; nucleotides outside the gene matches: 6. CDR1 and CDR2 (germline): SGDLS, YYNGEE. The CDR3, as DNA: TGTGCCAGCAGCGTAGGGGTAGCGGGGAAGGAGACCCAGTACTTC. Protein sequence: CASSVGVAGKETQYF.

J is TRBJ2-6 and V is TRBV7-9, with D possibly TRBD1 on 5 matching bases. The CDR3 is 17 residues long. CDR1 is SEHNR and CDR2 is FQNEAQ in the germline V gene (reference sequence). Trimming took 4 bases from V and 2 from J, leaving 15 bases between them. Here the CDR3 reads CASSSLRQFAGANVLTF. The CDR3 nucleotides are TGTGCCAGCAGCTCACTCCGACAGTTCGCTGGGGCCAACGTCCTGACTTTC.

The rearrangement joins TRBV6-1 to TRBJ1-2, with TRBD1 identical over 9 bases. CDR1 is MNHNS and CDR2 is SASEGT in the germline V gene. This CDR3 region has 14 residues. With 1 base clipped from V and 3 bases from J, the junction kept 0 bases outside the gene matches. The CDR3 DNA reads TGTGCCAGCAGTGAAGGACAGGGGGACTATGGCTACACCTTC. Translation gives CASSEGQGDYGYTF.

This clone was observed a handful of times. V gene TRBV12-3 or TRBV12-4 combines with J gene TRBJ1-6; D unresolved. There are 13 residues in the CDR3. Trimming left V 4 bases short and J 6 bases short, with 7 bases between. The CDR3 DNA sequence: TGTGCCAGCAGTTCTCGGGGTAATTCACCCCTCCACTTT. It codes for CASSSRGNSPLHF.

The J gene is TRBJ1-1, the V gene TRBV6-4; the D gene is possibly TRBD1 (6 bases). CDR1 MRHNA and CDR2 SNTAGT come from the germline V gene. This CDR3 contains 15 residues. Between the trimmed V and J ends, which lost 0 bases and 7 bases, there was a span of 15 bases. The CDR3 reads CASSDSGHRFHEAFF. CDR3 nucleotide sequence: TGTGCCAGCAGTGACTCGGGACATAGGTTTCATGAAGCTTTCTTT.

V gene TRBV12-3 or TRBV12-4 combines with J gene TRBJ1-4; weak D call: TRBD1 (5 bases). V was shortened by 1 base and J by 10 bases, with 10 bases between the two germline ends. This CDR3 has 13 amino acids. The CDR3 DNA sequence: TGTGCCAGCAGTTTAGTTCCAGGGTCAAAACTGTTTTTT. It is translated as CASSLVPGSKLFF.

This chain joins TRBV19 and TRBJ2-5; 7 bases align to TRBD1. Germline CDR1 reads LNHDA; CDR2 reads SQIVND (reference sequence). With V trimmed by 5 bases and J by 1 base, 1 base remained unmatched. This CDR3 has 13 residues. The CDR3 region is CASSYRGQETQYF. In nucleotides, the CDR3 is TGTGCCAGTAGTTACAGGGGCCAAGAGACCCAGTACTTC.

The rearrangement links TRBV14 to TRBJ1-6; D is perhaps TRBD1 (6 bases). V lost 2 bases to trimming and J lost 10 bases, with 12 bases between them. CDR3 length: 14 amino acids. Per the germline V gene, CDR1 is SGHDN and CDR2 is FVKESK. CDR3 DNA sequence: TGTGCCAGCAGCCAAAAATGGGGACAATCACCCCTCCACTTT. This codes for CASSQKWGQSPLHF.

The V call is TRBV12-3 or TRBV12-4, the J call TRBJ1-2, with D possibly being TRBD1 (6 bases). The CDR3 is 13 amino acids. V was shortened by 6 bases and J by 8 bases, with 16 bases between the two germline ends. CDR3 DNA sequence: TGTGCCAGCAGACCAACAGGGAGAAAGGGCTACACCTTC. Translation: CASRPTGRKGYTF.

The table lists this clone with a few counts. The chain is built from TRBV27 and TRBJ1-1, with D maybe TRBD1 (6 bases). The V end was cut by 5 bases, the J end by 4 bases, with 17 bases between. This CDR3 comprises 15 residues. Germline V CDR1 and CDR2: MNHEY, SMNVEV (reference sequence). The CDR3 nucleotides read TGTGCCAGCAGTCTTACAGGGTCGTTGGCCACTGAAGCTTTCTTT. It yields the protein CASSLTGSLATEAFF.

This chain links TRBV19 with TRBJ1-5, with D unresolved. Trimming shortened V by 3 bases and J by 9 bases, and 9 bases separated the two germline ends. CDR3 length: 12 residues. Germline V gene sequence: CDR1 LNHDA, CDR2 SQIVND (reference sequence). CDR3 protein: CASSILAWPQHF. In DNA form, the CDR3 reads TGTGCCAGTAGTATTCTGGCCTGGCCCCAGCATTTT. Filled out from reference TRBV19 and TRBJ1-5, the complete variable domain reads DGGITQSPKYLFRKEGQNVTLSCEQNLNHDAMYWYRQDPGQGLRLIYYSQIVNDFQKGDIAEGYSVSREKKESFPLTVTSAQKNPTAFYLCASSILAWPQHFGDGTRLSIL.

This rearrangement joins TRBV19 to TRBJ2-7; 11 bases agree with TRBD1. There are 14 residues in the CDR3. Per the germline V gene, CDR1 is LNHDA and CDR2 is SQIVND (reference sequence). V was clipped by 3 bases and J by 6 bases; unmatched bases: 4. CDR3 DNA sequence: TGTGCCAGTAGTATTCTCGGGACAGGGGGCGAGCAGTACTTC. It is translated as CASSILGTGGEQYF.

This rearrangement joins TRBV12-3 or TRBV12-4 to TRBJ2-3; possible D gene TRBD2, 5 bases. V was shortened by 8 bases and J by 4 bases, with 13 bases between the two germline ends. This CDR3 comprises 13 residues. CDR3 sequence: CASRREGPDTQYF. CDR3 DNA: TGTGCCAGCCGACGAGAGGGCCCAGATACGCAGTATTTT.

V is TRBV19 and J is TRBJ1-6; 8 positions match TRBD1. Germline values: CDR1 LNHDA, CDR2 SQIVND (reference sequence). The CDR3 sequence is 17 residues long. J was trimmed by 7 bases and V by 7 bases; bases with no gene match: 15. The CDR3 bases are TGTGCCAGTACCCCATGGGGCAGGGGGCACACCAATTCACCCCTCCACTTT. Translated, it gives CASTPWGRGHTNSPLHF.

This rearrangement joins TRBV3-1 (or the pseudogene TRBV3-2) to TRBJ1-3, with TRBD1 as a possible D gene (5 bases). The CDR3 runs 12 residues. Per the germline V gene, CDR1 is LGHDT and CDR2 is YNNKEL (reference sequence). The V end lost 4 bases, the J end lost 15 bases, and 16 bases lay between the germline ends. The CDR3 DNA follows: TGTGCCAGCAGCCCCAGGGAGGGACGGCGATATTTT. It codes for CASSPREGRRYF.

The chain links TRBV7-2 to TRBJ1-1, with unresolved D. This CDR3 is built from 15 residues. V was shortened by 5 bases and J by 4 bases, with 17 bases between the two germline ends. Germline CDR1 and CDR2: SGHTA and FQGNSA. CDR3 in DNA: TGTGCCAGCAGCCGCGCTAGGCAACAAGCCACTGAAGCTTTCTTT. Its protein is CASSRARQQATEAFF.

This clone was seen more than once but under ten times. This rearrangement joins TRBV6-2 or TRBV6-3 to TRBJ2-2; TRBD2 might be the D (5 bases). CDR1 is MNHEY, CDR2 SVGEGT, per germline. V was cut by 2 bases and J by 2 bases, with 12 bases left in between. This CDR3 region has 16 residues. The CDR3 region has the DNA TGTGCCAGCAGTTACCCCAAGGACTTCAACACCGGGGAGCTGTTTTTT. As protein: CASSYPKDFNTGELFF.

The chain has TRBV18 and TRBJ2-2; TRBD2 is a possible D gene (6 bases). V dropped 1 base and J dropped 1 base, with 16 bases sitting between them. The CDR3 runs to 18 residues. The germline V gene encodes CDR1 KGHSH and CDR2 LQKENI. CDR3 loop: CASSPRPPTGVNTGELFF. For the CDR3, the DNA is TGTGCCAGCTCACCACGACCTCCCACGGGAGTGAACACCGGGGAGCTGTTTTTT.

CDR3: CASSLVGQGGYEQYF. CDR3 nucleotides: TGTGCCAGCAGCTTAGTGGGACAGGGAGGGTACGAGCAGTACTTC. The chain is built from TRBV7-2 and TRBJ2-7, with 9 bases lining up with TRBD1. The CDR3 extends over 15 amino acids. V lost 1 base, J lost 4 bases, and 5 bases stayed unmatched. The V gene's germline CDR1 is SGHTA and CDR2 FQGNSA.

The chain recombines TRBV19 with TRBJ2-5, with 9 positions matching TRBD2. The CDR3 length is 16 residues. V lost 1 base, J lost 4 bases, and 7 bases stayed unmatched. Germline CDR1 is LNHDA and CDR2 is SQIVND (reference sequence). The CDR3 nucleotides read TGTGCCAGTAGTATAGGGGCCGCGCGGGAGGGAGAGACCCAGTACTTC. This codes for CASSIGAAREGETQYF.

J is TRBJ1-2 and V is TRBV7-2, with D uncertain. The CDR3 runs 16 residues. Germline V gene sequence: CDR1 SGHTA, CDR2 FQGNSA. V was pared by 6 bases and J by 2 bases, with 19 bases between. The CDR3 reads CASRAGSGIGNYGYTF. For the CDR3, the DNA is TGTGCCAGCAGAGCCGGATCGGGAATAGGGAACTATGGCTACACCTTC.

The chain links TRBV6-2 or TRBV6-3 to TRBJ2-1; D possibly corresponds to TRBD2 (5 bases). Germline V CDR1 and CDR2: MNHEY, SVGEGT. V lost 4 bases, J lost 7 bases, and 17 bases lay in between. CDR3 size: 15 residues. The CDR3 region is CASSSVGVIRNEQFF. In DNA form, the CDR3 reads TGTGCCAGCAGTTCGGTCGGGGTCATAAGAAATGAGCAGTTCTTC.

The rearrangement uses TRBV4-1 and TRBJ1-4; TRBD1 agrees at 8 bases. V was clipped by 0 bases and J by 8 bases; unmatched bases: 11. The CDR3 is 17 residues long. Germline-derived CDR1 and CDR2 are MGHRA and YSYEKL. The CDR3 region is CASSQDDRRTGREKLFF. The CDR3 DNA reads TGCGCCAGCAGCCAAGATGATCGCAGGACAGGGAGAGAAAAACTGTTTTTT.

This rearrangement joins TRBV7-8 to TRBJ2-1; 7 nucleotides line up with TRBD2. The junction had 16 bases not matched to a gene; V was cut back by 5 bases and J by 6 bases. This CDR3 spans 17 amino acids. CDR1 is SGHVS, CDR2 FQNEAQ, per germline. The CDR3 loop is CASSPRYPAGVSNEQFF. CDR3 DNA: TGTGCCAGCAGCCCCCGTTATCCTGCGGGAGTTAGCAATGAGCAGTTCTTC. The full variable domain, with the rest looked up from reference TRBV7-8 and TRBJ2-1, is GAGVSQSPRYKVAKRGQDVALRCDPISGHVSLFWYQQALGQGPEFLTYFQNEAQLDKSGLPSDRFFAERPEGSVSTLKIQRTQQEDSAVYLCASSPRYPAGVSNEQFFGPGTRLTVL.

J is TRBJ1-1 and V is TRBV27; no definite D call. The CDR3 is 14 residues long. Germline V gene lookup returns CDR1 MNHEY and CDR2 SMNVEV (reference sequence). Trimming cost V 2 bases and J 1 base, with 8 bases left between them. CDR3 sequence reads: CASSLQVSNTEAFF. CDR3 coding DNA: TGTGCCAGCAGTTTACAGGTTTCGAACACTGAAGCTTTCTTT.

CDR3 sequence: CASSPQGTGNNQPQHF. In DNA form, the CDR3 reads TGTGCCAGCTCACCCCAAGGGACAGGGAACAATCAGCCCCAGCATTTT. V is TRBV18 and J is TRBJ1-5; 9 nucleotides line up with TRBD1. The V gene's germline CDR1 is KGHSH and CDR2 LQKENI. After removal of 3 bases from V and 3 bases from J, the junction contained 6 bases not matched to a gene. The CDR3 runs 16 residues.

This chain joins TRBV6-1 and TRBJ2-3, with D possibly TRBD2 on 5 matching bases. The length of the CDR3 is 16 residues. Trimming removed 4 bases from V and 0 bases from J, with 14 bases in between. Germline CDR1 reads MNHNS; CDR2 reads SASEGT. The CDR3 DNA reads TGTGCCAGCAGTGTTAGCGCAAATCCTAGCACAGATACGCAGTATTTT. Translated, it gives CASSVSANPSTDTQYF.

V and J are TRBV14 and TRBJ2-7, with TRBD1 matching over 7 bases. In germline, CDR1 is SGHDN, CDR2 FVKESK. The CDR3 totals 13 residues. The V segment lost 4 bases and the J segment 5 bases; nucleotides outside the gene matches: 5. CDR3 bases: TGTGCCAGCAGCCCGCGACAGGGCCACGAGCAGTACTTC. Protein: CASSPRQGHEQYF.

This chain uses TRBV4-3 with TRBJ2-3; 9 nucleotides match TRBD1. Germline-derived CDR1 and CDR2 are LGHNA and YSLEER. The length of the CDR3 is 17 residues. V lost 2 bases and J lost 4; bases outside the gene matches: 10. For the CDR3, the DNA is TGCGCCAGCAGCCAATCACCGGGACAGGGTCTCTCAGATACGCAGTATTTT. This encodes CASSQSPGQGLSDTQYF.

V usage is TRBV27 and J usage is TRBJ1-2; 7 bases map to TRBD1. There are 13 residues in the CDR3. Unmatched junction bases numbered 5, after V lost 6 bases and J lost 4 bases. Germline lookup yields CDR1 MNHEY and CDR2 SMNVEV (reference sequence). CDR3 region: CASSRQGSYGYTF. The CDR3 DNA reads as TGTGCCAGCAGCAGACAGGGTTCCTATGGCTACACCTTC.

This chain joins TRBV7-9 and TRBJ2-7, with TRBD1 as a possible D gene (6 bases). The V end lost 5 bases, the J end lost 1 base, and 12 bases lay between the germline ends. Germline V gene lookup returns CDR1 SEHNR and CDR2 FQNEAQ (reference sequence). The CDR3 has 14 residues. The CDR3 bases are TGTGCCAGCAGCGCTCCGGGACAATCCTACGAGCAGTACTTC. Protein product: CASSAPGQSYEQYF.

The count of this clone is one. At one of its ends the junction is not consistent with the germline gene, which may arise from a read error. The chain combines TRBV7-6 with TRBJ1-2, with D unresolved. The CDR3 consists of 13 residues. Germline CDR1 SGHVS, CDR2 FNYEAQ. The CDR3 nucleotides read TGTGCCAGCAGCGTAGCTCCCCGCTATGGCTACACCTTC. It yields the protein CASSVAPRYGYTF. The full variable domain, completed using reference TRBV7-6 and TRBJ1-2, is GAGVSQSPRYKVTKRGQDVALRCDPISGHVSLYWYRQALGQGPEFLTYFNYEAQQDKSGLPNDRFSAERPEGSISTLTIQRTEQRDSAMYRCASSVAPRYGYTFGSGTRLTVV.